These 24 T cell receptor beta chains share one sample of origin, sequenced in a study of CD4 and CD8 cells across lung adenocarcinoma regions. TCRdb analysed the PCR reads with MiXCR anew, one entry per CDR3 protein. The sample comprises about 25,000 distinct CDR3 sequences, 45% to 60% of which are singletons, and about a fifth rests with the top ten. Sequenced material: CD4+ T cells from the center of a lung tumor. These receptors came from a male donor with lung adenocarcinoma. The CD4 and CD8 labels of this study may be unreliable.

This clonotype is termed large. This rearrangement joins TRBV27 to TRBJ2-7; possible D gene TRBD2, 6 bases. V was clipped by 5 bases and J by 0 bases, with 14 bases between them. In germline, CDR1 is MNHEY, CDR2 SMNVEV (reference sequence). The CDR3 runs to 15 residues. The CDR3 coding sequence is TGTGCCAGCAGTCCTCCCGGAGGGAACTCCTACGAGCAGTACTTC. Protein sequence: CASSPPGGNSYEQYF.

This clonotype has ten or more counts. The chain has TRBV27 and TRBJ2-2, with D possibly TRBD1 on 6 matching bases. V lost 3 bases and J 4 bases, leaving 9 bases between the germline ends. Germline V lookup: CDR1 MNHEY, CDR2 SMNVEV (reference sequence). This CDR3 comprises 14 residues. Here the CDR3 reads CASSFWGRTGELFF. The CDR3 nucleotides are TGTGCCAGCAGTTTTTGGGGGCGCACCGGGGAGCTGTTTTTT.

This clonotype ranks as large. The chain couples TRBV6-5 to TRBJ2-4; 9 positions match TRBD2. Germline lookup yields CDR1 MNHEY and CDR2 SVGAGI. The CDR3 is made up of 16 amino acids. V lost 2 bases and J lost 7; bases outside the gene matches: 9. This CDR3 reads CASSYGGIAGVNIQYF. The CDR3 DNA follows: TGTGCCAGCAGTTACGGTGGAATAGCGGGAGTTAACATTCAGTACTTC.

There are a few counts of this clonotype. In nucleotides, the CDR3 is TGTGCCAGCAGTTTGGAAGGGGCGCCCTACAATGAGCAGTTCTTC. Encoded protein: CASSLEGAPYNEQFF. The chain joins TRBV27 to TRBJ2-1, with D possibly TRBD1 on 5 matching bases. Germline-derived CDR1 and CDR2 are MNHEY and SMNVEV (reference sequence). The CDR3 loop spans 15 amino acids. Trimming removed 3 bases at V and 2 bases at J, with 11 bases between.

The gene calls are TRBV7-9 and TRBJ2-1, with unresolved D. The J call is uncertain, as TRBJ2-7 better fits the DNA end. This CDR3 spans 14 amino acids. From germline, CDR1 is SEHNR and CDR2 FQNEAQ (reference sequence). For the CDR3, the DNA is TGTGCCAGCAGCTTTAGTACGTCCTCCTACGAGCAGTACTTC. Translation: CASSFSTSSYEQYF.

The V and J genes are TRBV6-5 and TRBJ2-1; 7 nucleotides match TRBD1. The J call is doubtful: the DNA matches TRBJ2-7 better. This CDR3 contains 15 residues. Germline CDR1 and CDR2: MNHEY and SVGAGI. The CDR3: CASSYLTGESYEQYF. CDR3 nucleotide sequence: TGTGCCAGCAGTTACCTCACAGGGGAATCCTACGAGCAGTACTTC.

This clonotype was observed a few times. The chain recombines TRBV27 with TRBJ2-3, with 11 bases fitting TRBD2. The germline V gene encodes CDR1 MNHEY and CDR2 SMNVEV (reference sequence). J gave up 9 bases and V 7 bases, and 12 bases lay outside the gene matches. The CDR3 has 15 residues. CDR3 nucleotide sequence: TGTGCCAGCATAGCGGGAGGGCCTGGCACCGGGACGCAGTATTTT. Translating it yields CASIAGGPGTGTQYF.

The chain combines TRBV27 with TRBJ2-4; 8 nucleotides line up with TRBD1. Losses at the gene ends were 5 bases for V and 4 bases for J; bases not matched to a gene: 7. CDR3 length: 15 residues. The germline V gene encodes CDR1 MNHEY and CDR2 SMNVEV (reference sequence). The CDR3 loop reads CASSKNRGAKNIQYF. CDR3 nucleotides: TGTGCCAGCAGTAAAAACAGGGGGGCTAAAAACATTCAGTACTTC.

There are many counts of this clonotype. The genes are TRBV27 and TRBJ2-3; 10 bases match TRBD2. This CDR3 has 16 residues. Germline V lookup: CDR1 MNHEY, CDR2 SMNVEV (reference sequence). Trimming removed 6 bases from V and 4 bases from J; junction bases left unmatched: 10. CDR3 in amino acids: CASRFQREGLADTQYF. The DNA of the CDR3 is TGTGCCAGCAGGTTTCAGCGGGAGGGCCTCGCAGATACGCAGTATTTT.

In the case of this clonotype: The junction and the germline gene differ at one end; a read error may be behind it. V gene TRBV6-4 combines with J gene TRBJ2-2; D is perhaps TRBD2 (5 bases). The DNA end favors TRBJ2-3, so the J call may be wrong. The CDR3 loop spans 15 amino acids. Germline CDR1 MRHNA, CDR2 SNTAGT. CDR3 protein: CASGLQSVITDAQYF. DNA of the CDR3: TGTGCCAGCGGACTCCAGTCTGTGATTACAGATGCGCAGTATTTT.

The J gene is TRBJ2-1, the V gene TRBV18; the D gene is possibly TRBD1 (5 bases). The assigned J gene may be wrong: the sequence end matches TRBJ2-5 better. This CDR3 spans 16 amino acids. The germline CDR1 and CDR2 sequences are KGHSH and LQKENI. The CDR3 loop is CASSPPGHPRTETQYF. CDR3 bases: TGTGCCAGCTCACCACCGGGGCACCCCCGTACAGAGACCCAGTACTTC.

This clonotype was counted ten times or more. The rearrangement joins TRBV6-2 or TRBV6-3 to TRBJ2-5; no reliable D call. This CDR3 contains 11 residues. V was pared by 6 bases and J by 4 bases, with 6 bases between. CDR1 MNHEY and CDR2 SVGEGT come from the germline V gene. This CDR3 reads CASRVLETQYF. CDR3 nucleotide sequence: TGTGCCAGCAGGGTCCTAGAGACCCAGTACTTC.

The chain carries TRBV6-1 and TRBJ2-2; D unclear. V shed 9 bases and J shed 16 bases, with 30 bases lying between them. Per the germline V gene, CDR1 is MNHNS and CDR2 is SASEGT. This CDR3 has 15 residues. In DNA, the CDR3 is TGTGCCAGGAGCCTCCAGGCCGTAAGCCCAGAGGCGCAGTTTTTT. Encoded protein: CARSLQAVSPEAQFF.

This clonotype was seen a single time. The CDR3 DNA is TGTGCCAGCAGTTACTCCCTAGCGGGAGGGGAGAATGAGCAGTTCTTC. As protein: CASSYSLAGGENEQFF. The J gene is TRBJ2-1, the V gene TRBV6-5; 12 bases are a match to TRBD2. The CDR3 loop spans 16 amino acids. The germline CDR1 and CDR2 sequences are MNHEY and SVGAGI. V was clipped by 0 bases and J by 7 bases; unmatched bases: 4.

This rearrangement joins TRBV27 to TRBJ2-3; perhaps TRBD2 as D (7 bases). The J call is doubtful: the DNA matches TRBJ2-7 better. The CDR3 contains 17 residues. Germline V gene sequence: CDR1 MNHEY, CDR2 SMNVEV (reference sequence). CDR3 in DNA: TGTGCTCGCTGCCCTGGCCGGGGGGCGTCAGGGACAAATACGCAGTACTTC. Translated: CARCPGRGASGTNTQYF.

The V and J genes are TRBV6-5 and TRBJ2-3; no clear D. Near its end, the DNA agrees better with TRBJ2-7, so the J call may be wrong. Germline CDR1 reads MNHEY; CDR2 reads SVGAGI. The CDR3 consists of 15 residues. The CDR3 DNA reads TGTGCCAGGGGTTACTCGCGCCGCGTACCAGATACGCAGTACTTC. This gives the protein CARGYSRRVPDTQYF.

This clonotype was seen just once. The junction does not match germline at one end; this may be a read error. The chain combines TRBV6-1 with TRBJ2-5; 7 bases map to TRBD1. The germline V gene has CDR1 MNHNS and CDR2 SASEGT. The CDR3 loop spans 15 amino acids. The CDR3 nucleotides read TGTGCCGCAGGGGTAGGGGGCCGTCACCGAGAGACCCAGTATTTC. This translates into CAAGVGGRHRETQYF.

This clonotype is classed as medium-sized (0.01 to 0.1%). The CDR3 coding sequence is TGTGCCAGCAGTTACGTCCACGGAGGGACCCAGTACTTC. Its protein product is CASSYVHGGTQYF. This rearrangement joins TRBV6-5 to TRBJ2-5, with D tentatively TRBD2 (5 bases). The V end lost 2 bases, the J end lost 7 bases, and 11 bases lay between the germline ends. The CDR3 is made up of 13 amino acids. Germline values: CDR1 MNHEY, CDR2 SVGAGI.

The chain links TRBV6-1 to TRBJ2-5; maybe TRBD2 (6 bases). The closer fit of TRBJ2-7 to the DNA end suggests the J call may be wrong. Germline-derived CDR1 and CDR2 are MNHNS and SASEGT. CDR3 length: 14 residues. The CDR3 region has the DNA TGTGCCAGCAAAACGGGAGTGTCTGTCTACGAGCAGTACTTC. As protein: CASKTGVSVYEQYF.

This clonotype was seen a few times. The chain employs TRBV5-4 and TRBJ1-6, with D perhaps matching TRBD1 (6 bases). Looked up from germline, CDR1 is SGHNT and CDR2 is YYREEE (reference sequence). The CDR3 covers 15 residues. V was clipped by 0 bases and J by 5 bases, with 9 bases between them. In DNA, the CDR3 is TGTGCCAGCAGCTTGGTATCAGGGGATAATTCACCCCTCCACTTT. It is translated as CASSLVSGDNSPLHF.

This clonotype showed up just a few times. V is TRBV6-5 and J is TRBJ2-2; D unclear. Trimming took off 6 bases at V and 11 bases at J, with 22 bases between the two ends. Germline V gene data show CDR1 as MNHEY and CDR2 as SVGAGI. The CDR3 spans 15 residues. For the CDR3, the DNA is TGTGCCAGCAGACTCCAGTCTGGGATTACAGATGAGCTGTTTTTT. Translating it yields CASRLQSGITDELFF.

Many counts were recorded for this clonotype. The rearrangement links TRBV6-1 to TRBJ1-1; D may be TRBD1 (6 bases). Trimming shortened V by 2 bases and J by 5 bases, and 12 bases separated the two germline ends. The germline V gene encodes CDR1 MNHNS and CDR2 SASEGT. The CDR3 runs 14 residues. The CDR3 is CASSELQGGTEAFF. CDR3 DNA: TGTGCCAGCAGTGAACTACAGGGCGGGACTGAAGCTTTCTTT.

A note on this clonotype: The junction departs from the called germline gene at one end, perhaps through a read error. The chain has TRBV12-3 or TRBV12-4 and TRBJ1-2; a possible D gene is TRBD1 (5 bases). This CDR3 has 15 amino acids. The CDR3 spells CASSLFPGPNTGYSF. DNA of the CDR3: TGTGCCAGCAGTTTATTCCCAGGGCCCAACACTGGCTACTCCTTC.

This clonotype has just a few counts. One end of the junction is discordant with germline, which a read error may explain. This rearrangement joins TRBV6-1 to TRBJ2-3; a possible D gene is TRBD2 (7 bases). The CDR3 spans 15 residues. Germline-derived CDR1 and CDR2 are MNHNS and SASEGT. As DNA, the CDR3 is TGTGCCAGGGGTGACGGGGGCGGGAGCCCAGATACCCAGTATTTT. It specifies CARGDGGGSPDTQYF.